This T cell receptor beta chain was identified during a study of breast tumors, draining lymph nodes, adjacent tissues. Trimming removed 0 bases from V and 7 bases from J, with 9 bases in between. Germline CDR1 is LNHDA and CDR2 is SQIVND (reference sequence). CDR3 length: 13 amino acids. Findings and caveats of the study: Compared with lymph nodes, tumors were less diverse; compared with nontumor tissue, more. Most tumor T cells seemingly derive from lymph node, then expand in tumor.

Samples came from axillary lymph nodes draining the breast cancer. A word on this clonotype: Its specificity is not known.

MiXCR, run by TCRdb on the multiplex PCR reads, gives a single entry per CDR3 protein. The table records about 270,000 distinct CDR3 sequences, over 25% of them present only once. This chain uses TRBV19 with TRBJ1-2, with D perhaps TRBD1 (5 bases). Sequenced sample: axillary lymph node tissue. The receptor comes from a female donor with breast cancer. Some clones in this sample may be carry-over from other donors' samples. The CDR3, as DNA: TGTGCCAGTAGTATAGAAACCCAGGGTGGCTACACCTTC. Its protein product is CASSIETQGGYTF.